The T cell receptor beta chain under discussion was sequenced for a study of blood T cell repertoires in COVID-19 (dated by TCRdb to 2018 to 2020). Describing the broader study: The collaborator samples originated in the United States, Italy and Spain and spanned the acute and convalescent phases of COVID-19. The material from the prospective study consisted of cDNA or gDNA derived from T cells, B-cell-depleted T cells, or PBMCs. Subjects who had been exposed to COVID-19, were actively infected with it, or had recovered from it provided the deeply sampled blood TCRbeta repertoires that made up the dataset. A freely available public database, intended as a resource for researchers studying the immune response to SARS-CoV-2, is where the repertoires were released. Samples came from the ongoing ImmuneRACE study (first 160 participants) plus 1,254 subjects from 6 global collaborators. Nearly every sample came with metadata listing a de-identified subject ID, COVID-19 status, age in years and sex. Where available, HLA class I and class II types were obtained from metadata supplied by the sample provider rather than from assay-based typing.

The junction shows trimming of 1 base on V and 1 base on J, plus 8 bases between the germline ends. The CDR3 goes from the cysteine to the phenylalanine over 14 residues. The only DNA kept is the CDR3, 42 bases in frame from the first base. From a lookup of the germline V gene, CDR1 and CDR2 are SNHLY and FYNNEI. TCRbeta CDR3 regions were amplified from genomic DNA by means of the immunoSEQ Assay, a bias-controlled multiplex PCR. Under the source paper's analysis protocol: Within the assay, amplification of reference gene primers was used to estimate how many nucleated cells each sample contained. To quantify the absolute abundance of each unique TCRbeta CDR3 rearrangement, sequence reads were collapsed and filtered. For each sample, productive Simpson clonality was calculated as the square root of Simpson's diversity index over productive rearrangements. TCRdb took over this immuneACCESS table, retaining in-frame rearrangements with V and J assigned. Such tables are incomplete; in checked studies, under half of the missing clones stem from an unresolved V gene, and the remainder is unexplained. From that table come the V and J calls and clone size; the DNA was used to work out D and trimming. The sample table records under 200,000 clones; 80% to 90% of these occur just once. Of the sample, roughly 3.7% is held by the ten largest clones.

The collaborating institutions used their own protocols to collect whole blood in K2EDTA tubes. For TCRbeta analysis, collaborators shipped samples in one of three forms: frozen whole blood, isolated PBMCs, or DNA extracted from either of those sample types. The investigation overall reported the following: The quantity of clinical and demographic metadata differed by source and by participant and was supplied without curation.

In the case of this clone: The target of this receptor is not known. Within one base of it there is no much larger clone, and no base qualities were kept.

This TCR came from a man aged 18 to 29 with active or convalescent COVID-19. The chain joins TRBV2 to TRBJ2-7, with the D gene too uncertain to name. The material sequenced was peripheral blood. The CDR3 region reads CASSEDQASYEQYF. The bases are TGTGCCAGCAGTGAAGATCAGGCTTCCTACGAGCAGTACTTC.